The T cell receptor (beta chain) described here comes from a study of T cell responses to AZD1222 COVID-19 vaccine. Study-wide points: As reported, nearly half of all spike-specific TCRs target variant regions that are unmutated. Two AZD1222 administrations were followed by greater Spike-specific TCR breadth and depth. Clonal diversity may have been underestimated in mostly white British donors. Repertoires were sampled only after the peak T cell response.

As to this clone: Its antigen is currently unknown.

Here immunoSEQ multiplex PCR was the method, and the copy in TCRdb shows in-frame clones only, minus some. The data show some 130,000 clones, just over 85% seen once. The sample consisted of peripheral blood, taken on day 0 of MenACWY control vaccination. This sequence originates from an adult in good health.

In DNA form, the CDR3 reads TGCGCCAGCAGCACGGACAGACAAAACATTCAGTACTTC. Translation: CASSTDRQNIQYF. The chain employs TRBV5-1 and TRBJ2-4; TRBD1 might be the D (6 bases). Deletions cut 4 bases from V and 5 bases from J, with 10 bases between. This CDR3 is built from 13 residues. Germline lookup yields CDR1 SGHRS and CDR2 YFSETQ.